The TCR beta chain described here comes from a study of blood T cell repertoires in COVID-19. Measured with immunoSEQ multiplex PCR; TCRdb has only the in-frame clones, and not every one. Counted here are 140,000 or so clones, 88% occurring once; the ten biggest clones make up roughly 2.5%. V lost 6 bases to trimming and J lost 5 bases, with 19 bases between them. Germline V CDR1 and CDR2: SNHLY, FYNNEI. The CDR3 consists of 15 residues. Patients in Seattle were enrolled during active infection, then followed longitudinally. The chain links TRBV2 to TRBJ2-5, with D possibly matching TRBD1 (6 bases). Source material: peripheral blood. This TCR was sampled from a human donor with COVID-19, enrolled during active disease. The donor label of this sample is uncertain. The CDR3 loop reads CASRQGRVPGETQYF. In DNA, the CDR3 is TGTGCCAGCAGACAGGGTCGGGTACCAGGTGAGACCCAGTACTTC.